Listed below are T cell receptor beta chains from one sample, sequenced in a study of memory CD4+ T cells and cytomegalovirus serostatus. Assay: immunoSEQ multiplex PCR; the TCRdb copy retains only in-frame clones and omits some. Of some 87,000 clones in the sample, 75% to 90% are singletons; the top ten hold less than 4.5%. The sample consisted of memory CD4+ T cells from blood. These receptor sequences come from an adult in good health and CMV-seropositive. The CDR3 runs from the conserved cysteine through the conserved F or W. The D gene is left open where the match is weak. Rows give clone size only sometimes, using once, few, many, or a class for an expanded clone.

V: TRBV18
J: TRBJ2-2
D: TRBD1
size: -
DNA: TGTGCCAGCTCACCATCTCCCGGGACAGGGGTCGTCGGGGAGCTGTTTTTT
CDR3: CASSPSPGTGVVGELFF

V: TRBV4-3
J: TRBJ2-1
D: TRBD2
size: -
DNA: TGCGCCAGCAGCCCCGGGACTAGCGTCTACAATGAGCAGTTCTTC
CDR3: CASSPGTSVYNEQFF

V: TRBV2
J: TRBJ2-2
D: -
size: -
DNA: TGTGCCAGCAGTGTCGACCCCCTTATGGCCGGGGAGCTGTTTTTT
CDR3: CASSVDPLMAGELFF

V: TRBV7-9
J: TRBJ2-3
D: -
size: -
DNA: TGTGCCAGCAGGGCGACAAGCACAGATACGCAGTATTTT
CDR3: CASRATSTDTQYF

V: TRBV5-4
J: TRBJ1-2
D: -
size: -
DNA: TGTGCCAGCAGCTCGAGCCGGGTGGTCTATGGCTACACCTTC
CDR3: CASSSSRVVYGYTF

V: TRBV7-3
J: TRBJ2-5
D: -
size: -
DNA: TGTGCCAGCAGCCCAAGGCGGGGAGAGACCCAGTACTTC
CDR3: CASSPRRGETQYF

V: TRBV28
J: TRBJ1-4
D: -
size: -
DNA: TGTGCCAGCAGTTTTGGAGCAGGTCGTGAAAAACTGTTTTTT
CDR3: CASSFGAGREKLFF

V: TRBV18
J: TRBJ2-2
D: TRBD1
size: -
DNA: TGTGCCAGCTCACCCGTATTTCCGACAGGGTCGAACACCGGGGAGCTGTTTTTT
CDR3: CASSPVFPTGSNTGELFF

V: TRBV7-3
J: TRBJ2-3
D: -
size: -
DNA: TGTGCCAGCAGCTGGGGCCGGAGCACAGATACGCAGTATTTT
CDR3: CASSWGRSTDTQYF

V: TRBV9
J: TRBJ2-2
D: -
size: -
DNA: TGTGCCAGCAGCGTAGGATCGGTTCGGGTAGTAGGGGAGCTGTTTTTT
CDR3: CASSVGSVRVVGELFF

V: TRBV2
J: TRBJ2-2
D: -
size: -
DNA: TGTGCCAGCAGGACCAGTCAAGCGTACGGGGAGCTGTTTTTT
CDR3: CASRTSQAYGELFF

V: TRBV5-4
J: TRBJ2-1
D: TRBD2
size: few
DNA: TGTGCCAGCAGCTTGGGAGCGGGGGATTACAATGAGCAGTTCTTC
CDR3: CASSLGAGDYNEQFF

V: TRBV4-3
J: TRBJ2-5
D: -
size: once
DNA: TGCGCCAGCAGCCGGGGCTCAGGGGGAGGAGAGACCCAGTACTTC
CDR3: CASSRGSGGGETQYF

V: TRBV7-2
J: TRBJ2-2
D: -
size: -
DNA: TGTGCCAGCAGCTTAATGGCAGCTTCGAACACCGGGGAGCTGTTTTTT
CDR3: CASSLMAASNTGELFF

V: TRBV27
J: TRBJ2-3
D: -
size: -
DNA: TGTGCCAGCAGTTTAGGCGGCTTCACAGATACGCAGTATTTT
CDR3: CASSLGGFTDTQYF

V: TRBV28
J: TRBJ2-3
D: -
size: -
DNA: TGTGCCAGCAGTTTTGAAGATACGCAGTATTTT
CDR3: CASSFEDTQYF

V: TRBV5-1
J: TRBJ1-1
D: TRBD1
size: -
DNA: TGCGCCAGCAGCTGGGGACAGTCGAACACTGAAGCTTTCTTT
CDR3: CASSWGQSNTEAFF

V: TRBV7-8
J: TRBJ2-1
D: TRBD2
size: -
DNA: TGTGCCAGCAGCCTCCAAGGACTAGCGGCGAATGAGCAGTTCTTC
CDR3: CASSLQGLAANEQFF

V: TRBV25-1
J: TRBJ2-2
D: -
size: once
DNA: TGTGCCAGCAGGGCGAACAGTCCTGGGGGGGAGCTGTTTTTT
CDR3: CASRANSPGGELFF

V: TRBV2
J: TRBJ1-4
D: -
size: -
DNA: TGTGCCAGCAACACTGCCCTGGGAAATGAAAAACTGTTTTTT
CDR3: CASNTALGNEKLFF

V: TRBV18
J: TRBJ2-1
D: -
size: -
DNA: TGTGCCAGCTCATTAAGGGGGTACAATGAGCAGTTCTTC
CDR3: CASSLRGYNEQFF

V: TRBV6-5
J: TRBJ2-5
D: -
size: -
DNA: TGTGCCAGCAGTTACTCTCCTTATACGACCCAGTACTTC
CDR3: CASSYSPYTTQYF

V: TRBV12-5
J: TRBJ1-2
D: TRBD1
size: few
DNA: TGTGCTAGTGGTTTGGTGAGGCAGGGGGCGATAGCTAACTATGGCTACACCTTC
CDR3: CASGLVRQGAIANYGYTF

V: TRBV9
J: TRBJ2-7
D: TRBD1
size: -
DNA: TGTGCCAGCAGCGCATCGACAGGGGGCATGGGCGAGCAGTACTTC
CDR3: CASSASTGGMGEQYF

V: TRBV7-9
J: TRBJ1-2
D: -
size: -
DNA: TGTGCCAGCAGCTTAGCGATAGGGAGTGGGAACTATGGCTACACCTTC
CDR3: CASSLAIGSGNYGYTF